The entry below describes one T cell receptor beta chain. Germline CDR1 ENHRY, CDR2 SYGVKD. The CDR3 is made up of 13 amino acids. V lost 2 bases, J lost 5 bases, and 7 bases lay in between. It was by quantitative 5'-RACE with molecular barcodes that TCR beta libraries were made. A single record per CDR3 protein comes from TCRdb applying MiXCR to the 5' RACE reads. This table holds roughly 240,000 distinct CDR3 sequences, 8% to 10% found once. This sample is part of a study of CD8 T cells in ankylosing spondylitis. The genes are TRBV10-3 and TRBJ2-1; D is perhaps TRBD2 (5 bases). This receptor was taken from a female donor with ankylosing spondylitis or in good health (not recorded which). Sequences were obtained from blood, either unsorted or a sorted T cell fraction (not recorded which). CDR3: CAISEMTNNEQFF. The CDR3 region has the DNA TGTGCCATCAGTGAGATGACTAACAATGAGCAGTTCTTC.